A selection of T cell receptor beta chains follows, all from one sample in a study of CD8+ T cells in alopecia areata. The table came from immunoSEQ multiplex PCR; TCRdb's copy has only in-frame clones and leaves some out. The table lists around 200,000 clones, roughly 64% of them singletons. This sample comprised CD4+ T cells sorted from blood, obtained at week 4, from a patient treated with tofacitinib. These receptors were obtained from a human donor with alopecia areata. Both conserved end residues are part of each CDR3. D genes are given only for firm matches.

length	D	V	J	CDR3
13	NA	TRBV27	TRBJ1-3	CASSSQGGNTIYF
13	NA	TRBV5-4	TRBJ1-1	CASSGGMNTEAFF
12	TRBD1	TRBV29-1	TRBJ1-2	CSVEGTGNGYTF
11	NA	TRBV5-6	TRBJ2-6	CASSLEDVLTF
14	TRBD1	TRBV6-4	TRBJ2-1	CASSPQGWSNEQFF
13	NA	TRBV30	TRBJ1-5	CAWSKQGGQPQHF
11	NA	TRBV30	TRBJ1-2	CAWSEGGGYTF
16	NA	TRBV5-6	TRBJ2-5	CASSWTQRRAEETQYF
17	NA	TRBV2	TRBJ1-1	CASRLLDGEWVNTEAFF
14	NA	TRBV7-2	TRBJ2-5	CASSSGLAPGTQYF
15	NA	TRBV7-6	TRBJ1-1	CASSRIGTGTTEAFF
14	NA	TRBV2	TRBJ2-2	CASSIVAGTGELFF
15	TRBD2	TRBV10-3	TRBJ2-3	CATRTSGGATDTQYF
13	NA	TRBV29-1	TRBJ2-3	CSVRGTITDTQYF
13	NA	TRBV29-1	TRBJ2-7	CSVGSQGLGVQYF
15	TRBD2	TRBV2	TRBJ2-5	CASIRLAGGQETQYF
12	TRBD1	TRBV29-1	TRBJ1-1	CSVDRGNTEAFF
15	TRBD2	TRBV2	TRBJ2-5	CASKWTSGGQETQYF
13	NA	TRBV10-3	TRBJ2-5	CAIWTGGQETQYF
16	NA	TRBV21-1	TRBJ2-3	CASSKVSGRGTDTQYF
14	NA	TRBV30	TRBJ1-2	CAWSVTLGGVGYTF
14	NA	TRBV29-1	TRBJ1-2	CSVVPGGPVDGYTF
17	TRBD1	TRBV4-2	TRBJ1-6	CASSQPGQLLLNSPLHF
15	NA	TRBV7-8	TRBJ2-1	CASSLGAFTGGEQFF
12	NA	TRBV18	TRBJ2-5	CASSPGGETQYF
13	NA	TRBV10-3	TRBJ1-2	CAISSTLNYGYTF
13	TRBD1	TRBV30	TRBJ1-1	CAWSSTPDREAFF
15	NA	TRBV5-1	TRBJ1-5	CASSLGDNRYQPQHF
14	NA	TRBV4-1	TRBJ2-5	CASSPIGSQETQYF
17	TRBD2	TRBV13	TRBJ2-7	CASSVRGLAVGNYEQYF
16	NA	TRBV7-9	TRBJ2-5	CASSSRIGGSGETQYF
12	TRBD2	TRBV9	TRBJ2-1	CASSTRTSRQFF
13	NA	TRBV7-2	TRBJ2-4	CASSLDRRNIQYF
14	NA	TRBV7-9	TRBJ1-1	CASSLEVSKTEAFF
13	NA	TRBV27	TRBJ2-5	CASRLGGRQTQYF
15	TRBD1	TRBV30	TRBJ2-7	CAWSVLGTGPNEQYF
16	NA	TRBV6-6	TRBJ1-6	CASSYSTAGYNSPLHF
14	NA	TRBV5-1	TRBJ2-5	CASSSNQGKETQYF
15	NA	TRBV4-1	TRBJ1-6	CASSPAWTHLSPLHF
10	NA	TRBV2	TRBJ2-5	CASKEETQYF
14	NA	TRBV7-2	TRBJ2-4	CASSPGGRLGIQYF
16	NA	TRBV4-3	TRBJ2-5	CASSQVGGGRRETQYF
13	NA	TRBV15	TRBJ2-1	CATRTSSYNEQFF
15	NA	TRBV5-1	TRBJ2-2	CASSKGAVGAGELFF
16	TRBD2	TRBV7-2	TRBJ2-5	CASSSPSGGRQETQYF
13	NA	TRBV10-3	TRBJ1-1	CASSYSGGAEAFF
10	NA	TRBV29-1	TRBJ1-1	CSVAGTEAFF
15	NA	TRBV29-1	TRBJ1-1	CSVGNQGSMNTEAFF
15	NA	TRBV6-5	TRBJ2-5	CASRDILDFQETQYF
13	NA	TRBV10-3	TRBJ1-5	CAIRDMAGQPQHF
15	NA	TRBV30	TRBJ2-7	CAWSRGSLVGDEQYF
15	TRBD1	TRBV7-2	TRBJ2-7	CASSAPDRGVYEQYF
10	NA	TRBV29-1	TRBJ1-1	CSGTEVAAFF
12	TRBD1	TRBV29-1	TRBJ2-7	CSVGQGAGEQYF
14	NA	TRBV7-9	TRBJ1-2	CASSSEGSTYGYTF